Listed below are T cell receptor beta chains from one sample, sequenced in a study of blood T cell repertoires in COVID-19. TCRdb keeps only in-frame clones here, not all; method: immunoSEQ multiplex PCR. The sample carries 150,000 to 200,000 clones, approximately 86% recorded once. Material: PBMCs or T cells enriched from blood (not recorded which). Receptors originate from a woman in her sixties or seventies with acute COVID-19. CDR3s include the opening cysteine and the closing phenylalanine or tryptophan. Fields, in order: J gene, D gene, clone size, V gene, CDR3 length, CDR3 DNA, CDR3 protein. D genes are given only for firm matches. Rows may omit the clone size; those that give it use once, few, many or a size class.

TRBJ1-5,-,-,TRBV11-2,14,TGTGCCAGCAGCTTAGAACAGAGCAATCAGCCCCAGCATTTT,CASSLEQSNQPQHF
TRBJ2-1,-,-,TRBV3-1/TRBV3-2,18,TGTGCCAGCAGCCAAGACTCACGACAGGACCCCTCCTACAATGAGCAGTTCTTC,CASSQDSRQDPSYNEQFF
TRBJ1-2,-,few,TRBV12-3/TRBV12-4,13,TGTGCCAGCAGTAGCTCGGGGGACTATGGCTACACCTTC,CASSSSGDYGYTF
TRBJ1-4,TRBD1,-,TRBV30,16,TGTGCCTGGAGCCAACGGGGCGGGACAGGAAATGAAAAACTGTTTTTT,CAWSQRGGTGNEKLFF
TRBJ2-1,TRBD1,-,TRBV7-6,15,TGTGCCAGCGGCAACAGGGGACGTGGACTCGATGAGCAGTTCTTC,CASGNRGRGLDEQFF
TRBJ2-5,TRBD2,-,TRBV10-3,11,TGTGCCATCAATGCGGGAGATAACCAGTACTTC,CAINAGDNQYF
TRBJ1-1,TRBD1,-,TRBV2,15,TGTGCCAGCAGTGAGGATAGGGGGCGCGGCACTGAAGCTTTCTTT,CASSEDRGRGTEAFF
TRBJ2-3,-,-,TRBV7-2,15,TGTGCCAGCAGCCTACCAACCTCACGCACAGATACGCAGTATTTT,CASSLPTSRTDTQYF
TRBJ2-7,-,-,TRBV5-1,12,TGCGCCAGCAGCCTGAGCTCCTACGAGCAGTACTTC,CASSLSSYEQYF
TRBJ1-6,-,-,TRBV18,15,TGTGCCAGCTCCCTCGGGAGGGGTGGAAATTCACCCCTCCACTTT,CASSLGRGGNSPLHF
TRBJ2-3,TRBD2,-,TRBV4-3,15,TGCGCCAGCAGCCAAGATGGCGGGGGGTGGGATACGCAGTATTTT,CASSQDGGGWDTQYF
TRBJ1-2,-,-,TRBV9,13,TGTGCCAGCAGCCCTTCGGGGGTTTATGGCTACACCTTC,CASSPSGVYGYTF
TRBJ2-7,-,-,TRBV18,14,TGTGCCAGCTCACCTCCAGGCAGTCCCTACGAGCAGTACTTC,CASSPPGSPYEQYF
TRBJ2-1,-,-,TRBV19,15,TGTGCCAGTAGTTGGCGCGGGGTCTCCTACAATGAGCAGTTCTTC,CASSWRGVSYNEQFF
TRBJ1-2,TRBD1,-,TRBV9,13,TGTGCCAGCTCGGGGACAGGGACCCATGGCTACACCTTC,CASSGTGTHGYTF
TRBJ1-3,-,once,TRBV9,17,TGTGCCAGCAGCGCGGAATACAGGAGTATCTCTGGAAACACCATATATTTT,CASSAEYRSISGNTIYF
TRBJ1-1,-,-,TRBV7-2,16,TGTGCCAGCAGCTTAGGGGTGGGGCCCGCAGGCACTGAAGCTTTCTTT,CASSLGVGPAGTEAFF
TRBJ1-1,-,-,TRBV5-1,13,TGCGCCAGCAGCTTGGCCGGGGTCGCTGAAGCTTTCTTT,CASSLAGVAEAFF
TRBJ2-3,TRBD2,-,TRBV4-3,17,TGCGCCAGCAGCCAAGAAGCAGAAGCGGGGGGTGCGGATACGCAGTATTTT,CASSQEAEAGGADTQYF
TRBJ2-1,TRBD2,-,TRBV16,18,TGTGCCAGCAGCCATTCCCCCGGACTAGCGGGGGTCTACAATGAGCAGTTCTTC,CASSHSPGLAGVYNEQFF
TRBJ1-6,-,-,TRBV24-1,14,TGTGCCACCAGTGACGGGACATATAATTCACCCCTCCACTTT,CATSDGTYNSPLHF
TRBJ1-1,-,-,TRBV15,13,TGTGCCACCAGCAGAGACGTGAACACTGAAGCTTTCTTT,CATSRDVNTEAFF
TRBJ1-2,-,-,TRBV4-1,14,TGCGCCAGCAGCCTCGGAGACCGTAACTATGGCTACACCTTC,CASSLGDRNYGYTF
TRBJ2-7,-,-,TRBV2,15,TGTGCCAGCAGCGTAGCCCTAGTCGGAAGGGGCGAGCAGTACTTC,CASSVALVGRGEQYF
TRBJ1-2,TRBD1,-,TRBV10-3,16,TGTGCCATCAGTTTTGGACAGGGGAGTGGAAACTATGGCTACACCTTC,CAISFGQGSGNYGYTF
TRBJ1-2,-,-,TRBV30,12,TGTGCCTGGAGTATTCAGGGGTATGGCTACACCTTC,CAWSIQGYGYTF
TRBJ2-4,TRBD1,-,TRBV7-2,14,TGTGCCAGCAGCTCGGGACAGGGGATTGACATTCAGTACTTC,CASSSGQGIDIQYF
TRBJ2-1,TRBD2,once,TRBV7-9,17,TGTGCCAGCAGCTTAGAGCACATTCTAGCGGGAGGTCTTGAGCAGTTCTTC,CASSLEHILAGGLEQFF
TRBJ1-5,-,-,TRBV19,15,TGTGCCAGTAGTATATCTGGTCGCAGAAATCAGCCCCAGCATTTT,CASSISGRRNQPQHF
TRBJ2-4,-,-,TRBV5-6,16,TGTGCCAGCAGTTTTGGACAGATGTCGAAAAAAAACATTCAGTACTTC,CASSFGQMSKKNIQYF
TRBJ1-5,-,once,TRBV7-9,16,TGTGCCAGCAGCTTATCCGAGGGGGTGGGCAATCAGCCCCAGCATTTT,CASSLSEGVGNQPQHF
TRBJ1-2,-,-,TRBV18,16,TGTGCCAGCTCACCGTCTGCGGGACGGAGTAACTATGGCTACACCTTC,CASSPSAGRSNYGYTF
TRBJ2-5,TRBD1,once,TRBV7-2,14,TGTGCCAGCAGCTACTACAGGGGGCAAGAGACCCAGTACTTC,CASSYYRGQETQYF
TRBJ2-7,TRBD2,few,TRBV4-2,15,TGTGCCAGCAGCCAAGGACCTCGAAGCGGGGGCGAGCAGTACTTC,CASSQGPRSGGEQYF
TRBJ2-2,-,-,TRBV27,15,TGTGCCAGCACCCTAGGGGGGGGGTACACCGGGGAGCTGTTTTTT,CASTLGGGYTGELFF
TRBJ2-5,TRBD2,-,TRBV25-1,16,TGTGCCAGCAGTGGACCGGGACTAAGAAACCGAGAGACCCAGTACTTC,CASSGPGLRNRETQYF
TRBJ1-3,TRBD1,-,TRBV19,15,TGTGCCAGTAGTCGCCGGACAGGGAGCGGAAACACCATATATTTT,CASSRRTGSGNTIYF
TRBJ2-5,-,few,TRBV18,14,TGTGCCAGCTCTCCCGCAGGGGCCCGGGAGACCCAGTACTTC,CASSPAGARETQYF
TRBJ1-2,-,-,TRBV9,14,TGTGCCAGCAGCGTCAGGGGTCCTGTTTTTGGCTACACCTTC,CASSVRGPVFGYTF
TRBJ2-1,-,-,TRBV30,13,TGTGCCTGGAGTGTTTACGAGCGGAATGAGCAGTTCTTC,CAWSVYERNEQFF
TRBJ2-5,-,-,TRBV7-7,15,TGTGCCAGCAGCTTAGGGACTAGGAGGGGGGAGACCCAGTACTTC,CASSLGTRRGETQYF
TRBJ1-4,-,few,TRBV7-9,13,TGTGCCAGCAGCCCCCCGGGAGATGAAAAACTGTTTTTT,CASSPPGDEKLFF
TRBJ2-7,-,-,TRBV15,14,TGTGCCACCAGCAGAGATATAGGGGCAGAGGAGCAGTACTTC,CATSRDIGAEEQYF
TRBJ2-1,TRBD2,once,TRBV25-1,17,TGTGCCAGCAGTGGGGGGGGACTAGCGGGATCCTACAATGAGCAGTTCTTC,CASSGGGLAGSYNEQFF
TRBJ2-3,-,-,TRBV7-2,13,TGTGCCAGCAGCTTAGGGGGCGCAGATACGCAGTATTTT,CASSLGGADTQYF
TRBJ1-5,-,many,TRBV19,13,TGTGCCAGTACCTCACAGGGTTCGCAGCCCCAGCATTTT,CASTSQGSQPQHF
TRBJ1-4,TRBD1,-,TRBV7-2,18,TGTGCCAGCAGCTTAGATGGGGGGACAGTTGCAACTAATGAAAAACTGTTTTTT,CASSLDGGTVATNEKLFF
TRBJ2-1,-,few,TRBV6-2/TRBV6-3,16,TGTGCCAGCAGTTACCTCGGGAGATCCGATTACAATGAGCAGTTCTTC,CASSYLGRSDYNEQFF